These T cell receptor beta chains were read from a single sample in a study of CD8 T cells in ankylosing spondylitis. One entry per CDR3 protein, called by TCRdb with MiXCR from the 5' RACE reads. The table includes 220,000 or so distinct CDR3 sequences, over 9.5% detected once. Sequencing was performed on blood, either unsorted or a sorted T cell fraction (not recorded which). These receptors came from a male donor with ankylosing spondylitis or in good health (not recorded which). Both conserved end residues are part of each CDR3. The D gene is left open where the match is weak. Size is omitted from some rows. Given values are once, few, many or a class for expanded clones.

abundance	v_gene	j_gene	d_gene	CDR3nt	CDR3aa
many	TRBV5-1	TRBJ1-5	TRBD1	TGCGCCAGCAGCTTAAAAGGGGGCGCTTTGCAGCCCCAGCATTTT	CASSLKGGALQPQHF
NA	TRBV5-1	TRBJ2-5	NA	TGCGCCAGCAGCTTGATGATTGGCGGGACCCAGTACTTC	CASSLMIGGTQYF
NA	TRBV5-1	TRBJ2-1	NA	TGCGCCAGCCACCTTAGTCGGGGCCGCGATGAGCAGTTCTTC	CASHLSRGRDEQFF
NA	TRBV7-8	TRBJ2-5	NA	TGTGCCAGCACCCGTCTCGGCCAAGAGACCCAGTACTTC	CASTRLGQETQYF
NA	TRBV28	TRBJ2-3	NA	TGTGCCAGCAGTTCCCTCGGGGGGCACGGTCAGACAGATACGCAGTATTTT	CASSSLGGHGQTDTQYF
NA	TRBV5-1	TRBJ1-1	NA	TGCGCCAGCAGCTTGGGCCACAGGGAAGACACTGAAGCTTTCTTT	CASSLGHREDTEAFF
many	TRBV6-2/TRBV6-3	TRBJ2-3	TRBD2	TGTGCCAGCAGGACTAGCGCGGGAGATACGCAGTATTTT	CASRTSAGDTQYF
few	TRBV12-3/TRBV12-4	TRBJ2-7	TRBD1	TGTGCCAGCTTAGATCAACAGGGGGCGGGTCACGAGCAGTACTTC	CASLDQQGAGHEQYF
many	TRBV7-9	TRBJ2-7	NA	TGTGCCAGCAGCTTGAGGGGCTCGCCTTCCTACGAGCAGTACTTC	CASSLRGSPSYEQYF
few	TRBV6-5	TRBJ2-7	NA	TGTGCCAGCAGTTACTATGCAAGGAGCTACGAGCAGTACTTC	CASSYYARSYEQYF
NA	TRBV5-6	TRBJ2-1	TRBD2	TGTGCCAGCAGCGACGAAGCGGGGGGAGGATACAATGAGCAGTTCTTC	CASSDEAGGGYNEQFF
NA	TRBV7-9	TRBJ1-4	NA	TGTGCCAGCAGCTTAGGAGGTATCTCAACTAATGAAAAACTGTTTTTT	CASSLGGISTNEKLFF
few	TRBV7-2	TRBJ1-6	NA	TGTGCCAGCAGTTCCTCCGCAGGGTATAATTCACCCCTCCACTTT	CASSSSAGYNSPLHF
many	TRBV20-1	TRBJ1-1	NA	TGCAGTGCTAGAGATTTCGCCAGGGAGAACACTGAAGCTTTCTTT	CSARDFARENTEAFF
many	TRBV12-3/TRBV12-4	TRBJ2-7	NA	TGTGCCAGCACCCACAGGGACGAGCAGTACTTC	CASTHRDEQYF
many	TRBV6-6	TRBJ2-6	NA	TGTGCCAGCACTGGGACTGGGGCCAACGTCCTGACTTTC	CASTGTGANVLTF
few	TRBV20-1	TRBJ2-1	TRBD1	TGCAGTGCTCCCCGAGGGCAGGGGGCCCACAATGAGCAGTTCTTC	CSAPRGQGAHNEQFF
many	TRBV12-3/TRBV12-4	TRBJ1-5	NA	TGTGCCAGCAGTTTACAGGGCATTACCAATCAGCCCCAGCATTTT	CASSLQGITNQPQHF
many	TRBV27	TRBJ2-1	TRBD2	TGTGCCAGCAGTTTATGGCTGCGGGAGGGCTTCTACAATGAGCAGTTCTTC	CASSLWLREGFYNEQFF
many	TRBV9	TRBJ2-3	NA	TGTGCCAGCAGCGTAGAAGGTAGATCGATAGATACGCAGTATTTT	CASSVEGRSIDTQYF
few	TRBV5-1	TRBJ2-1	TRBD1	TGCGCCAGCAGCTTCGGGACAGGATCTGCGAATGAGCAGTTCTTC	CASSFGTGSANEQFF
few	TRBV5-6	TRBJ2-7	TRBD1	TGTGCCAGCAGTAGGGGGCGTAGCTACGAGCAGTACTTC	CASSRGRSYEQYF
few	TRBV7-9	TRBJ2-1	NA	TGTGCCAGCAGCCCCGGTTGGAGGGAGACTCCTAAGGAGGAGCAGTTCTTC	CASSPGWRETPKEEQFF
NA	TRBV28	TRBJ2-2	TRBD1	TGTGTCACACAGGGGGCCACCGGGGAGCTGTTTTTT	CVTQGATGELFF
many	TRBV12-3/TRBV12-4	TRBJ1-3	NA	TGTGCCAGCAGTTTACTGACTGGAAACACCATATATTTT	CASSLLTGNTIYF
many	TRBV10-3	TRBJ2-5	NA	TGTGCCATCAGTGACCGGGAACAAGAGACCCAGTACTTC	CAISDREQETQYF
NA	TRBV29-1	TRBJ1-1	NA	TGCAGCGTTCAAGTGAACACTGAAGCTTTCTTT	CSVQVNTEAFF
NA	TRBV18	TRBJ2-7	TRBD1	TGTGCCAGCTCACCAGTAGAGGGGACAGCTTACGAGCAGTACTTC	CASSPVEGTAYEQYF
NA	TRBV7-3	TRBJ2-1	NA	TGTGCCAGCAGCCCACACACATTAGCCTACAATGAGCAGTTCTTC	CASSPHTLAYNEQFF
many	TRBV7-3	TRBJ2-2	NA	TGTGCCAGCGGACAGCAACCCACCGGGGAGCTGTTTTTT	CASGQQPTGELFF
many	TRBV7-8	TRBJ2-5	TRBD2	TGTGCCAGCAGGGGGACTAGCGGGGTCGGGGAGACCCAGTACTTC	CASRGTSGVGETQYF
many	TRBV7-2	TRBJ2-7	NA	TGTGCCAGCAGCTTAGTCAGTCAGGGAACCTACGAGCAGTACTTC	CASSLVSQGTYEQYF
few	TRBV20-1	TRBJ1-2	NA	TGCAGTGCCCCCAAACGAGGGGCGGGGGAAGGGGATGGCTACACCTTC	CSAPKRGAGEGDGYTF
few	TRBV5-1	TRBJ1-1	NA	TGCGCCACCAGGGAGATCCTAGACGGGCAAGAAGCTTTCTTT	CATREILDGQEAFF
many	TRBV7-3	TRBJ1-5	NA	TGTGCCAGCAGCTTAAATGGCGGTTCCAATCAGCCCCAGCATTTT	CASSLNGGSNQPQHF
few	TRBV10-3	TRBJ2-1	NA	TGTGCCATCAGTGAAGTAGGATGGAATGAGCAGTTCTTC	CAISEVGWNEQFF
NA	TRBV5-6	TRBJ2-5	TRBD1	TGTGCCAGCAGCTTGCGCCTGGGACAGCGTCAGGGTCCCCAAGAGACCCAGTACTTC	CASSLRLGQRQGPQETQYF
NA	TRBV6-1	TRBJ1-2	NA	TGTGCCAGCAGTCAAAGGACAGTTTATGGCTACACCTTC	CASSQRTVYGYTF
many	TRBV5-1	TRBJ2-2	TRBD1	TGCGCCAGCAGCTCTACAACAGGGGGAAGCGGGGAGCTGTTTTTT	CASSSTTGGSGELFF
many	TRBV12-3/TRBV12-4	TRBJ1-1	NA	TGTGCCAGCTCTAGCATGAGGAACACTGAAGCTTTCTTT	CASSSMRNTEAFF
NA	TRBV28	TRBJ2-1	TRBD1	TGTGCCAGCAGTTTAACGGGGACAGTCTACAATGAGCAGTTCTTC	CASSLTGTVYNEQFF
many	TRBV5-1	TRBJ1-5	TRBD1	TGCGCCAGCAGCTGGGGGGGGACAGATAGCAATCAGCCCCAGCATTTT	CASSWGGTDSNQPQHF
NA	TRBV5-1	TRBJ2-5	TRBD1	TGCGCCAGCAGCTTGGCAACTACAGGGGGTAAAGGAGAGACCCAGTACTTC	CASSLATTGGKGETQYF
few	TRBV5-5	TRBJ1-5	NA	TGTGCCAGCAGCTACGGGACACAAAATAGCAATCAGCCCCAGCATTTT	CASSYGTQNSNQPQHF
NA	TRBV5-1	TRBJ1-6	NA	TGCGCCAGCAGCCCGGACGTGGGTGGTAATTCACCCCTCCACTTT	CASSPDVGGNSPLHF
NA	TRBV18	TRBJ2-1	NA	TGTGCCAGCTCACCGGATAGCTCCTACAATGAGCAGTTCTTC	CASSPDSSYNEQFF
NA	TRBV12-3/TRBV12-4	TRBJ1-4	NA	TGTGCCAGCAGTCCGCCCCCACAGGGTCTCCGGGAAAAACTGTTTTTT	CASSPPPQGLREKLFF
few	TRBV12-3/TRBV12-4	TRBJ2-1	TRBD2	TGTGCCAGCAGTTTAATGGTAGCGGGGGGGCCCGGGCGAAATGAGCAGTTCTTC	CASSLMVAGGPGRNEQFF
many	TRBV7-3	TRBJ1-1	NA	TGTGCCAGCAGCCCGGACCCCGCCAGGGGCACTGAAGCTTTCTTT	CASSPDPARGTEAFF
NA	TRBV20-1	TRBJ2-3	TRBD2	TGCAGTGCTACGACCCGGGCCCCGGGGGGGGATACGCAGTATTTT	CSATTRAPGGDTQYF
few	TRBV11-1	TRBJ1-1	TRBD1	TGTGCCAGCAGCCTTCCATCCGGACGGGACAGTTCAGAGCCTCGGGGCACTGAAGCTTTCTTT	CASSLPSGRDSSEPRGTEAFF
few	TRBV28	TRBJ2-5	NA	TGTGCCAGCAGACAATCCGAGACCCAGTACTTC	CASRQSETQYF